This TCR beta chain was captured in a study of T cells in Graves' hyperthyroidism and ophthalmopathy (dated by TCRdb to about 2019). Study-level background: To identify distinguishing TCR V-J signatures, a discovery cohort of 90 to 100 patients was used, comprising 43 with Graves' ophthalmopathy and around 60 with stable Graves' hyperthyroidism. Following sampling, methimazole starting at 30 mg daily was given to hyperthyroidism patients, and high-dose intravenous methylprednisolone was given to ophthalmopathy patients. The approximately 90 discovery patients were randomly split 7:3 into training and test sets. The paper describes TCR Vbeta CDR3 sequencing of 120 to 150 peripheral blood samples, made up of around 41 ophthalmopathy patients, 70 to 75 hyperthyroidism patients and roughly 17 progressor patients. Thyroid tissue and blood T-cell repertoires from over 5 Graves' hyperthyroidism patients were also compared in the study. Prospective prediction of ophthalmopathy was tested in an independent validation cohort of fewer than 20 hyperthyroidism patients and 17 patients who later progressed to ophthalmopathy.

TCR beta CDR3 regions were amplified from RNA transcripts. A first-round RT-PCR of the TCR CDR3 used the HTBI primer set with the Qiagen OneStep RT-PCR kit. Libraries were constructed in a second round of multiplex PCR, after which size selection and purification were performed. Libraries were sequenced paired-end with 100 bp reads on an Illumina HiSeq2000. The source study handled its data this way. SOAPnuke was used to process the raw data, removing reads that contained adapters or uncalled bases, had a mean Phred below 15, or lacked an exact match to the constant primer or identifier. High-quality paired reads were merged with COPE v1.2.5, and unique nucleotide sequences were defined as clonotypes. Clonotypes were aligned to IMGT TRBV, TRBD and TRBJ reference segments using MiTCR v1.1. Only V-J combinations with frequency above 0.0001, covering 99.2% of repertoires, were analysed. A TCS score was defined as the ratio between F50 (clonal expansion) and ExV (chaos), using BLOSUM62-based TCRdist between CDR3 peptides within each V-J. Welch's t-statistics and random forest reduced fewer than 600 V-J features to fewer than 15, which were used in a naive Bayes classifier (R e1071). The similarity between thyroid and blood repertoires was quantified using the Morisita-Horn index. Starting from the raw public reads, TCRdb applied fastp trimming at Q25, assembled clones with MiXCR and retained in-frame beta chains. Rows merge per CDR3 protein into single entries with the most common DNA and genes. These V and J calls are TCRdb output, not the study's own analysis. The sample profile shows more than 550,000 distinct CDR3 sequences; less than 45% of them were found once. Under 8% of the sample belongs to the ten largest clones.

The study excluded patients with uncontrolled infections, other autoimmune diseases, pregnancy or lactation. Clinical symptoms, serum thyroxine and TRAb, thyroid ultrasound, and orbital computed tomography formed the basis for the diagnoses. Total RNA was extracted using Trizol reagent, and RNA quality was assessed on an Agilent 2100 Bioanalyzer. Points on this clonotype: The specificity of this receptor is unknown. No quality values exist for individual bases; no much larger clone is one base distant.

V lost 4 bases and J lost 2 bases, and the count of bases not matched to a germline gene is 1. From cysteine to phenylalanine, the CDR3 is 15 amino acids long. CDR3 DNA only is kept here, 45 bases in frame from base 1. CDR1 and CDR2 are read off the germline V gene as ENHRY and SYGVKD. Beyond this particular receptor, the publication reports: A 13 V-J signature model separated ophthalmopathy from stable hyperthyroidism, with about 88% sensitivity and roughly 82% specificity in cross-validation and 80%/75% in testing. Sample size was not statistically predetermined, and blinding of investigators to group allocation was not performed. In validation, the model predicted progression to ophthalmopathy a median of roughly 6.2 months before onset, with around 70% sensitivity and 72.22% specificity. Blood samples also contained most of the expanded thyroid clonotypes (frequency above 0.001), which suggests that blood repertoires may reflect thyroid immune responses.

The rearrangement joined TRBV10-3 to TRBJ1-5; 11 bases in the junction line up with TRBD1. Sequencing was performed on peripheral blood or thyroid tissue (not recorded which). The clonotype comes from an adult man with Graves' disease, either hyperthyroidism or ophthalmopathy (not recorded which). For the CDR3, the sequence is CAISGTGGGNQPQHF. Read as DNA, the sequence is TGTGCCATCAGTGGGACAGGGGGCGGCAATCAGCCCCAGCATTTT.